This T cell receptor beta chain was identified during a study of Graves' ophthalmopathy and Graves' hyperthyroidism. Across the whole study: The authors collected peripheral blood at initial diagnosis, before any treatment.

Germline loops: CDR1 SGHAT, CDR2 FQNNGV. V lost 6 bases and J 0 bases, leaving 17 bases between the germline ends. This CDR3 region has 16 residues. Investigators amplified TCR beta CDR3 regions from RNA transcripts. First-round RT-PCR used HTBI primers; second-round multiplex PCR followed. A single record per CDR3 protein comes from TCRdb applying MiXCR to the multiplex PCR reads. The sample includes 500,000 to 800,000 distinct CDR3 sequences, under 50% of them seen just once. Study-level findings and limits: As the model predicted ophthalmopathy progression, it achieved a sensitivity of 55% to 71% and a specificity of around 76%.

With a duration under 3 months, ophthalmopathy in the donors showed moderate-to-severe activity, CAS ≥3 and NOSPECS ≥4. Diagnosis used clinical symptoms, serum thyroxine, TRAb, thyroid ultrasound and orbital computed tomography. This clonotype appeared once. Its antigen is currently unknown. This sequence was found in an adult man with Graves' ophthalmopathy. Sequenced: peripheral blood. V and J are TRBV11-2 and TRBJ1-1; TRBD1 is a possible D gene (5 bases). The CDR3 reads CASSPGVSDLNTEAFF. DNA of the CDR3: TGTGCCAGCAGTCCGGGGGTGAGCGACCTGAACACTGAAGCTTTCTTT. Combining the CDR3 with reference TRBV11-2 and TRBJ1-1 gives the whole variable domain EAGVAQSPRYKIIEKRQSVAFWCNPISGHATLYWYQQILGQGPKLLIQFQNNGVVDDSQLPKDRFSAERLKGVDSTLKIQPAKLEDSAVYLCASSPGVSDLNTEAFFGQGTRLTVV.